This T cell receptor beta chain was identified during a study of T cells after yellow fever vaccination. Study-wide results and caveats: The secondary response was weaker but peaked faster, day 5 versus 15.

TCRdb called the 5' RACE reads again in MiXCR, with one record for every CDR3 protein. The data show 300,000 to 350,000 distinct CDR3 sequences, with over 8.5% seen just once and roughly 3% held by the top ten. The V end was cut by 2 bases, the J end by 4 bases, with 15 bases between. The CDR3 has 15 amino acids. Per germline, CDR1 SGHKS and CDR2 YYEKEE (reference sequence). This clonotype was found many times. No antigen is known for it. The starting material was CD4+ T cells sorted from PBMCs, obtained 45 days after the yellow fever booster vaccination. The genes are TRBV5-5 and TRBJ2-5; the D gene is possibly TRBD1 (6 bases). The sequence was obtained from a man aged 18 to 29 who received the YFV17D yellow fever vaccine. DNA of the CDR3: TGTGCCAGCAGCTTATCAGGGGTAGCAAGAGAGACCCAGTACTTC. It translates to CASSLSGVARETQYF. The full variable domain, rest sourced from reference TRBV5-5 and TRBJ2-5, is DAGVTQSPTHLIKTRGQQVTLRCSPISGHKSVSWYQQVLGQGPQFIFQYYEKEERGRGNFPDRFSARQFPNYSSELNVNALLLGDSALYLCASSLSGVARETQYFGPGTRLLVL.